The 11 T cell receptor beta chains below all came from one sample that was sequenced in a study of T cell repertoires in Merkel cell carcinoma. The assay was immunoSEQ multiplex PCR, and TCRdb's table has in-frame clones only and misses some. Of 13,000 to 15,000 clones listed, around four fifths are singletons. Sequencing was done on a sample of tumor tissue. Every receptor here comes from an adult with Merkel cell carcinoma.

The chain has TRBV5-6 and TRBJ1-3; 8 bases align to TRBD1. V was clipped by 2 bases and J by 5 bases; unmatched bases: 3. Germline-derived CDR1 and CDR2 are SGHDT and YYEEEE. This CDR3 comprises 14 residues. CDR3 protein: CASSFRDRRNTIYF. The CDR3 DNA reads TGTGCCAGCAGCTTCCGGGACAGGCGAAACACCATATATTTT.

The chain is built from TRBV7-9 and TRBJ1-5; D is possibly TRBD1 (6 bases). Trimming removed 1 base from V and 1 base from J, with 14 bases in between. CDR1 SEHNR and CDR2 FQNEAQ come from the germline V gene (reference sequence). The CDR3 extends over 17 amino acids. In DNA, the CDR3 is TGTGCCAGCAGCTTAGGGGCCGGCAGGGGAAGCAATCAGCCCCAGCATTTT. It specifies CASSLGAGRGSNQPQHF.

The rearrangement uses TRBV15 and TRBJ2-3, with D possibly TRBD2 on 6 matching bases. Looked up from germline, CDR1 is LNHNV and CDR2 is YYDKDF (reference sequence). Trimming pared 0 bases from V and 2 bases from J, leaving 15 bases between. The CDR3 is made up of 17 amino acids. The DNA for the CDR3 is TGTGCCACCAGCAGAGAGATCACTAGCCCGCCCACAGATACGCAGTATTTT. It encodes CATSREITSPPTDTQYF.

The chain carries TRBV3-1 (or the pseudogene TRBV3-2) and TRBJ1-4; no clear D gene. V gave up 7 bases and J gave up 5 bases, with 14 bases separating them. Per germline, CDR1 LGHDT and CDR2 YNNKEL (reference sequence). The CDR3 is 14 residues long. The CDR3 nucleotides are TGTGCCAGCATGGGCGCGGCGGAAAATGAAAAACTGTTTTTT. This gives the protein CASMGAAENEKLFF.

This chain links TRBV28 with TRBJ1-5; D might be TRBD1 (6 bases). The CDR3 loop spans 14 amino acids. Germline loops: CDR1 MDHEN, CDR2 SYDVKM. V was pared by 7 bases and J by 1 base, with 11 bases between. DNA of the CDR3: TGTGCCAGCAACTTAGGGGGGAGCAATCAGCCCCAGCATTTT. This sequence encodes CASNLGGSNQPQHF.

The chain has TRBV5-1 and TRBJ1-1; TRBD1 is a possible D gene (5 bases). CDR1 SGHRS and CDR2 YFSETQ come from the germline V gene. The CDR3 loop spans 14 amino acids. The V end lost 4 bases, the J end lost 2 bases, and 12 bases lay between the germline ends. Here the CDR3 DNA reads TGCGCCAGCAGCCTGGGACGGGACAACACTGAAGCTTTCTTT. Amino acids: CASSLGRDNTEAFF.

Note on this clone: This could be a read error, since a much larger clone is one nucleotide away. The CDR3: CAISGTERTEAFF. The CDR3 region has the DNA TGTGCCATCAGTGGGACAGAGAGGACTGAAGCTTTCTTT. The J gene is TRBJ1-1, the V gene TRBV10-3; possibly TRBD1 for D (6 bases). Per the germline V gene, CDR1 is ENHRY and CDR2 is SYGVKD. Trimming left V 4 bases short and J 5 bases short, with 11 bases between. The CDR3 spans 13 residues.

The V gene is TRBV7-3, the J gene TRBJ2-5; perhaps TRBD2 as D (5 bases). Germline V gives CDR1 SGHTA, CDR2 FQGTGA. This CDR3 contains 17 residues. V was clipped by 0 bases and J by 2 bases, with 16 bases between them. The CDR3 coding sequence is TGTGCCAGCAGCTTAACATCCGGAGCCAGCGGTCAAGAGACCCAGTACTTC. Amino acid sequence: CASSLTSGASGQETQYF.

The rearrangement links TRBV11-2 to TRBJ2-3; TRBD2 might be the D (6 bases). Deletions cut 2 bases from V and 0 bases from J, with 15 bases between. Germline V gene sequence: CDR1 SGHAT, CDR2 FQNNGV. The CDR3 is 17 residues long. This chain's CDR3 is CASSLRGGATSTDTQYF. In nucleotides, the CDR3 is TGTGCCAGCAGCTTACGCGGCGGGGCGACTAGCACAGATACGCAGTATTTT.

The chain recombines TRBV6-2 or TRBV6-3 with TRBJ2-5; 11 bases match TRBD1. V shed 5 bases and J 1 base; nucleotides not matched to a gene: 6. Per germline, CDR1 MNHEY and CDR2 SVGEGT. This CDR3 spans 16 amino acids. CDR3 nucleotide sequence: TGTGCCAGCAGTCGTCCCGGGACAGGGGGCCAAGAGACCCAGTACTTC. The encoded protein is CASSRPGTGGQETQYF.

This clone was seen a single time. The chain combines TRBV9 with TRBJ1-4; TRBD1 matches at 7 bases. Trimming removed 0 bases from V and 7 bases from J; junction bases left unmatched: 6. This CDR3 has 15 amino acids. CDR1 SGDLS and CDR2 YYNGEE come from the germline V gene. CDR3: CASSVGGQNFEKLFF. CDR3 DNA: TGTGCCAGCAGCGTAGGGGGACAGAACTTTGAAAAACTGTTTTTT.